The present entry profiles one T cell receptor (beta chain) with its context. Its antigen is not yet known. There are no base qualities to consult, and no much larger clone falls within one base. The sample comes from a study of cytomegalovirus exposure and HLA in healthy donors listed by TCRdb under 2017. Describing the broader study: An earlier analysis of a few hundred of the donors reported about 280 Gb of sequence data and 117 million unique TCR beta sequences obtained from about 170 million T cells. An early release that covered about 600 HLA-typed donors contained approximately 290 gigabases of sequencing data and about 84 million unique TCR sequences. Of the roughly 400 genotyped donors, roughly 80% fell in the genetic ancestry cluster associated with self-reported Caucasian donors. The study aimed to test whether cataloging public T cell receptors could reveal signatures of past pathogen exposure. The T cell repertoires of several hundred subjects were profiled by immunosequencing and related to cytomegalovirus serostatus. A separate validation cohort of approximately 130 different subjects was used in addition to the approximately 640-subject first cohort. High-throughput TCR immunosequencing, statistical association of individual TCRs with disease status, and machine learning were combined to predict cytomegalovirus infection status. In a later analysis, previously published TCR beta repertoires from 670 or so donors were re-analyzed and high-resolution HLA genotyping was added so that TCR occurrence patterns could be studied. The later analysis used no new phenotypic data to find candidate immune exposures, relying instead on TCR beta sequences and their occurrence across donors. An earlier analysis of 500 to 650 of the donors applied high-throughput TCR beta sequencing to assess whether each TCR beta V gene segment acted as functional or pseudogenic. Donor age, sex, ethnicity and CMV serostatus were compiled together with the repertoire data. Genome-wide SNP genotypes for about three fifths of the 666 donors were used in a later genetic analysis, which treated that subset as a discovery cohort. All discovery cohort repertoires had been generated using a single sequencing platform. HLA typing covered class I and class II loci at four-digit resolution. The number of donors typed differed by locus, with 629-630 for A, B, C, DRB1 and DQB1, about 500 for DQA1, nearly 610 for DPA1, and under 490 for DPB1. Several DR-DQ haplotypes were handled as single units for association and clustering, since linkage in the cohort was strong. Among 398 genotyped donors of the cohort, an average of approximately 250,000 unique TCR beta nucleotide sequences were sequenced per donor, roughly 20% of them non-productive. Study-wide findings and limitations: According to a later analysis, most CMV-associated TCR beta chains appeared to be HLA-restricted, and the HLA associations seemed to be driven largely by CMV exposure. A cluster of highly shared sequence variants was judged likely to be a technical artifact of the sequencing pipeline. V-gene and J-gene trimming of TCR beta chains was associated with a missense DCLRE1C variant in a later genetic analysis, and the association was replicated in an independent cohort. A later analysis found that TCR association rates varied across HLA loci, with DRB1 alleles showing the most associated TCRs and HLA-C alleles the fewest. At a false discovery rate of 0.05, a later analysis linked roughly 17,000 TCR beta sequences to specific HLA alleles. The study gave a list of some 150 TCR beta chains associated with cytomegalovirus. The classifier was reported to diagnose cytomegalovirus status with high specificity and sensitivity in both the original and validation cohorts. In a later analysis, HLA-associated TCR beta chains showed more clonal expansion and lower generation probabilities than non-associated chains that were equally common. According to a later genetic analysis, donors in an Asian-associated ancestry cluster had fewer N-insertions in productive TCRs than the approximately 700-donor mean. Because some donors lacked HLA typing at each locus, the association tests relied only on the typed subset. A further reported finding was that TCR beta sequences accurately predicted the HLA-A and HLA-B alleles for most subjects in the first cohort. The 87-base-pair reads could not distinguish some IMGT-functional V segments, including TRBV6-2 and TRBV6-3, so those segments were excluded. In vitro tests confirmed that a few of the cytomegalovirus-associated TCR beta chains recognize cytomegalovirus antigens. Most TCR sequences were observed very rarely across donors, whereas some public TCRs were present in many individuals. In an earlier analysis of more than 500 of the donors, most TCR beta V segments appeared in productive rearrangements about 90% or about 30% of the time, broadly matching IMGT annotations. Sequencing depth was assumed to be roughly uniform across donors in the presence/absence analyses, though that assumption may not hold. Several of the top co-occurrence clusters appeared to be linked to parvovirus B19, influenza, CMV and Epstein-Barr virus, according to a later analysis. The earlier analysis of a few hundred of the donors excluded roughly 17 rarely observed V segments, including chromosome 9 orphons, because counts were too low. The authors suggested that the approach could potentially be generalized to other disease states and immunological phenotypes. Assigning TCR associations to individual alleles was difficult when HLA alleles, especially DR and DQ, strongly co-occurred. In this cohort, only TCR beta chains were sequenced, and detectable features were limited by the absence of alpha or paired-chain data. Immune exposure information for the cohort was limited to CMV serostatus. Linkage disequilibrium might explain the correlated functional status among segregating V segments, but an unknown experimental factor could not be excluded.

Including cysteine and phenylalanine, the CDR3 has 14 amino acids. Only the CDR3 DNA stays, 42 bases, in frame from base 1. CDR1 and CDR2 are drawn from the germline V gene: SGHRS, YFSETQ. Deletion took 2 bases off V and 4 bases off J, with a span of 12 bases between the germline ends. The receptor library was made with the immunoSEQ multiplex PCR assay. A mixture of 60 forward primers for TCR Vbeta segments and 13 reverse primers for TCR Jbeta segments was used in the multiplex PCR. The CDR3 region of rearranged TCR beta genes was amplified from genomic DNA by a multiplex PCR assay. Amplified TCR beta libraries were sequenced as 87-base-pair reads on the Illumina HiSeq System. Concerning the study's data processing: A later analysis counted about 80 million unique TCR beta chains across the 666 repertoires, and some 12 million of these chains were shared by at least two donors. Raw reads were error-corrected and collapsed into unique sequences with a nearest-neighbor algorithm that merged closely related sequences to remove PCR and sequencing errors. To assign V, D and J gene segments, CDR3 sequences were aligned to IMGT reference sequences. For a sequence to be retained, a match of at least six nucleotides to both a V gene segment and a J gene segment was required. Rearrangements were called productive when the CDR3 lacked stop codons and stayed in frame with V and J; all others were non-productive. Following IMGT convention, CDR3 was defined as the stretch from the second conserved V-encoded cysteine up to the conserved J-encoded phenylalanine. Sequences without an unambiguous match to a single V gene segment were excluded from the earlier analysis of over 500 of the donors. An earlier analysis of approximately 590 of the donors classified V segments as functional when productive rearrangements were above 56.7% and as segregating when the standard deviation between donors was above 5%. A statistical classification framework was built to diagnose cytomegalovirus status from the catalog of TCR beta chain sequences. V and J gene assignment, in a later analysis, came from comparing TCR nucleotide sequences with IMGT/GENE-DB human TR gene sequences. The TCRdist pipeline was used in a later analysis to assign CDR3 sequences and most-parsimonious VDJ recombination scenarios. In a later analysis, each TCR beta chain was defined by its CDR3 amino acid sequence together with its V-gene family, and reads lacking a unique V-gene family were excluded. To address suspected cross-contamination and a sequencing artifact, a later analysis removed 550 to 750 highly shared, low-generation-probability nucleotide sequences. For each public chain, a later analysis derived a clonal expansion index from normalized ranks of inferred template counts within each repertoire. Generation probabilities in a later analysis came from a VDJ recombination model fitted to out-of-frame rearrangements, and those results were checked against IGoR. In a later analysis, hypergeometric tests were used to score TCR-TCR, TCR-HLA and TCR-CMV co-occurrence, with a repertoire-size bias correction applied to TCR pairs. To estimate false discovery rates, a later analysis permuted the HLA or CMV assignments 20 times. In a later analysis, co-occurring TCRs were grouped using DBSCAN, and TCRdist sequence similarity was added for clustering within HLA-allele-positive subsets. For co-occurrence clustering, repertoires with fewer than 30,000 or more than 120,000 public chains were excluded, along with roughly 5 repertoires with anomalous nucleotide sharing. TCRdb took this table from immuneACCESS and kept in-frame rearrangements with V and J called. Such tables lack part of the clones; where checked against another copy, unresolved V genes explain under half of the gap, and the rest is unexplained. That table supplies the V and J calls and clone size; D and trimming were determined from the DNA. The sample table contains about 120,000 clones; only one count was recorded for 7% to 9.5% of them. The ten largest make up approximately 6% of the sample.

The cohort consisted of more than 650 healthy bone marrow donors. At the time of sampling, all cohort members were nominally healthy, though unrecorded immune exposures were likely present. The donor was CMV seropositive and was included in the group of almost 300 seropositive cohort members. A peripheral blood sample was collected from each donor, and TCR beta sequencing was performed on peripheral blood mononuclear cells. Genomic DNA was extracted from the blood cell samples with the Qiagen DNeasy Blood Extraction Kit. This chain joins TRBV5-1 to TRBJ1-1; there is no confident call for the D gene. The sequencing input was PBMCs. This TCR was recovered from a woman aged 40 to 50 in good health and CMV-seropositive. The base sequence is TGCGCCAGCAGCTTTGGGGAGGTTGGCACTGAAGCTTTCTTT. This yields the protein CASSFGEVGTEAFF.